The 4 T cell receptor beta chains below were found in one sample sequenced in a study of post-analysis software for immune sequencing data. Study results and limitations: TRBV5-6, TRBV5-1 and TRBV20-1 belonged to a set of a few TRBV segments that were more frequent in patients than controls.

The antigens of these receptors remain unknown. TCR beta cDNA libraries included unique molecular identifiers. In TCRdb, the PCR reads were re-called with MiXCR into one record per CDR3 protein. The sample lists 750,000 to 950,000 distinct CDR3 sequences, approximately 53% occurring once. Material: blood. Every receptor here comes from a girl aged 10 to 17 with multiple sclerosis.

This chain links TRBV7-9 with TRBJ2-5; maybe TRBD1 (6 bases). Germline loops: CDR1 SEHNR, CDR2 FQNEAQ (reference sequence). V shed 11 bases and J shed 5 bases, with 30 bases lying between them. The CDR3 length is 17 residues. This CDR3 reads CAAHEDRDIPLRETQYF. The CDR3 DNA sequence: TGTGCCGCCCATGAGGACCGGGACATTCCACTACGGGAGACCCAGTACTTC.

This clonotype was seen more than once but under ten times. This rearrangement joins TRBV3-1 to TRBJ2-4; 8 nucleotides agree with TRBD2. The J call may be mistaken, given a closer DNA end match to TRBJ2-7. CDR1 and CDR2 from the germline V gene are LGHDT and YNNKEL (reference sequence). CDR3 length equals 15 residues. CDR3 residues: CASSPNSGTSYEQYF. CDR3 nucleotide sequence: TGTGCCAGCAGCCCAAATTCCGGGACTAGCTACGAGCAGTACTTC.

DNA for the CDR3: TGCAGCGTTGAAGGGGCCCGATTAACTAGCGGACGCTCCTACAATGAGCAGTTCTTC. Protein: CSVEGARLTSGRSYNEQFF. The rearrangement links TRBV29-1 to TRBJ2-1, with TRBD2 matching 8 bases. Trimming took 1 base from V and 0 from J; bases not matched to a gene: 14. Germline CDR1 SQVTM, CDR2 ANQGSEA. The CDR3 consists of 19 residues.

V gene TRBV24-1 combines with J gene TRBJ2-1, with 8 bases fitting TRBD2. Germline V gives CDR1 KGHDR, CDR2 SFDVKD. The CDR3 has 16 amino acids. The trim removed 3 bases at V and 4 bases at J, leaving 7 bases unmatched. The CDR3 spells CATSDGAGDPYNEQFF. CDR3 sequence (DNA): TGTGCCACCAGTGATGGAGCGGGGGATCCTTACAATGAGCAGTTCTTC.